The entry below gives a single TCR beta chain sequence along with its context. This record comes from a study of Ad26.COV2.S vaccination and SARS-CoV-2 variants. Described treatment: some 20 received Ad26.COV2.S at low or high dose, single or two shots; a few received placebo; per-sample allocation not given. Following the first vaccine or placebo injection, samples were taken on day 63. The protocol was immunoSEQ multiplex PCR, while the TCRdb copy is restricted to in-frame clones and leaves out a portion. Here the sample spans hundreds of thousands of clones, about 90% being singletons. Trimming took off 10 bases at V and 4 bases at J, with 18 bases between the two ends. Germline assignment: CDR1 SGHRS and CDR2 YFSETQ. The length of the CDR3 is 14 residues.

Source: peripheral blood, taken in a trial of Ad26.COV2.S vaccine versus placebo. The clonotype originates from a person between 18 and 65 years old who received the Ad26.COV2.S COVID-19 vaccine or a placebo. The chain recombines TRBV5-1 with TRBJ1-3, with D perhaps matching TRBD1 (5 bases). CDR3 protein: CASSEQEQGNTIYF. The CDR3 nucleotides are TGCGCCTCCTCGGAACAGGAACAAGGAAACACCATATATTTT.